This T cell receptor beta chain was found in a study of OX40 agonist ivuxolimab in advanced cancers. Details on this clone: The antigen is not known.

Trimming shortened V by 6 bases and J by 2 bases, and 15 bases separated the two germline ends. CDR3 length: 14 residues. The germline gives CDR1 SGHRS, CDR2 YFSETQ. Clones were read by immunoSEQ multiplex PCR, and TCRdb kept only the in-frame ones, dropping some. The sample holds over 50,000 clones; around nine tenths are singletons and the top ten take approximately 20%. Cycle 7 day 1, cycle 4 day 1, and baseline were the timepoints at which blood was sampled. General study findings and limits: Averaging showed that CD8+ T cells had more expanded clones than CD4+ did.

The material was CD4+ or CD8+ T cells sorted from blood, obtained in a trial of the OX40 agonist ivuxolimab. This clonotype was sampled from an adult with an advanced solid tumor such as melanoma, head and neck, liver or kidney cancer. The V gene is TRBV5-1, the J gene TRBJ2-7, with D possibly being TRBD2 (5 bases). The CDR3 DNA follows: TGCGCCAGCACCCTCTGGCGGAGGACCTACGAGCAGTACTTC. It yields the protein CASTLWRRTYEQYF.